This T cell receptor (beta chain) was sequenced for a study of cytomegalovirus exposure and HLA in healthy donors. Overall study findings and caveats: In the 130 or so validation repertoires, approximately 94% of cluster scores exceeded 0, per a later analysis. According to the study, approximately 150 TCR beta chains were cytomegalovirus-associated.

Donors were drawn from the approximately 130-subject validation cohort, separate from the approximately 700-subject first cohort. Using immunoSEQ multiplex PCR, the repertoire was profiled, and TCRdb retains in-frame clones only, with some absent. The sample lists 140,000 to 150,000 clones; roughly 87% were seen once. Points on this clone: Its antigen remains unknown.

Trimming cost V 6 bases and J 11 bases, with 14 bases left between them. Germline CDR1 MDHEN, CDR2 SYDVKM. CDR3 length: 12 residues. This receptor was identified in a man aged 18 to 29 in good health and CMV-seropositive. The chain combines TRBV28 with TRBJ1-5, with D possibly TRBD1 on 6 matching bases. Sequences were obtained from PBMCs. The CDR3 DNA reads TGTGCCAGCAGCGAGGGGGGGGTATCCCAGCATTTT. Translation gives CASSEGGVSQHF.